This is a list of T cell receptor beta chains from one sample in a study of blood T cell repertoires in COVID-19. Produced via immunoSEQ multiplex PCR; TCRdb's table is partial and in-frame only. The table lists 280,000 or so clones, over 75% of them singletons, with 2.2% in the top ten. The sample consisted of PBMCs or T cells enriched from blood (not recorded which). The receptors here all came from a man under 40 who had recovered from COVID-19. Each CDR3 is given without its conserved first and last residue. The order of the fields is V gene, clone size, CDR3 protein. Part of the rows lack a size; the others show once, few, many or a class for expanded clones.

TRBV29-1	-	SVEGRGNEKLF
TRBV6-2/TRBV6-3	-	ASSYSGGRNQPQH
TRBV5-1	-	ASSFSRGIYEQY
TRBV6-1	-	ASTRAGTGNYEQY
TRBV19	-	ASSIGLAGVRGPEQF
TRBV9	-	ASSVMGHSTDTQY
TRBV5-6	-	ASSWLQETQY
TRBV29-1	few	SVEVHGTGDYEQY
TRBV10-2	-	ASRRLAGGRETQY
TRBV6-4	once	ASSGQGGDSPLH
TRBV9	-	ASNRRGALETQY
TRBV7-8	-	ASSKTGGHTEAF
TRBV6-4	-	ASSALGAGANEQF
TRBV2	-	ASSALQGISGNTIY
TRBV18	once	ASSPRTGGDGYT
TRBV30	-	AWSAGGQSIDTQY
TRBV6-5	few	ASRGLAGGPGTQY
TRBV7-2	-	ASSFTGGNTEAF
TRBV9	-	ASSPSPGGEETQY
TRBV18	-	ASSPRMDSGGYT
TRBV4-1	-	ASSQGVGGGRYEQY
TRBV27	-	ASSLSHSYEQY
TRBV27	-	ALPLAGEVEETQY
TRBV7-9	-	ASSLGGYSNQPQH
TRBV19	-	ASSSGTHYQETQY
TRBV13	-	ASSLSAGVGQTQY
TRBV30	-	AWRKSGGVGELF
TRBV19	-	ASSDPAGLKNIQY
TRBV5-5	-	ASSPGGQANTEAF
TRBV7-2	-	ASSLSGTPAYEQY
TRBV3-1/TRBV3-2	-	ASSQVWGGNTEAF
TRBV9	-	ASSVGTGYTNYGYT
TRBV11-2	-	ASSFTGSDTQY
TRBV9	-	ASSVEVGRQETQY
TRBV6-5	-	ASSGQGEETQY
TRBV18	few	ASSPDRGGYEQY
TRBV7-8	-	ASSLGGQGLFEAF
TRBV7-2	-	ASSLGRSRDEQY
TRBV9	-	ASSVGQRNTEAF
TRBV7-8	-	ASSWIQGGSTEAF
TRBV5-1	many	ASSLVGANQPQH
TRBV7-8	few	ASSSAGDEQF
TRBV7-9	-	ASSRTGAYEKLF
TRBV6-1	-	ASSEGDYLGDTQY
TRBV9	-	ASSRTTSSSYNEQF
TRBV7-2	-	ASSTRQAAYNEQF
TRBV3-1/TRBV3-2	few	ASSLAGQGNEKLF
TRBV5-5	-	ASSTGGQGYYGYT
TRBV19	few	ASSIRTNYYGYT
TRBV9	once	ASSPTSGDTDTQY
TRBV10-3	once	AISESGQGASPLH
TRBV24-1	-	ATSAGTGYPTDTQY
TRBV4-3	-	ASSQVLRGNYGYT
TRBV7-2	-	ASSLASGQVYGYT